This T cell receptor beta chain was sequenced for a study of T-cell memory formation after mild COVID-19. CDR3 length: 14 residues. The germline V gene has CDR1 SEHNR and CDR2 FQNEAQ (reference sequence). V was trimmed by 7 bases and J by 7 bases, leaving 14 bases between them. TCRdb processed the 5' RACE reads anew with MiXCR; each CDR3 protein has one entry. The sample consists of 380,000 or so distinct CDR3 sequences, around 14% of them appearing once. V and J are TRBV7-9 and TRBJ1-6; D ambiguous. This TCR came from a man between 18 and 35 years old who had mild COVID-19 (a few samples of this study predate the infection). Cell type and time point are not known. Sequencing was done on a sample of PBMCs or a T cell subset sorted from them (not recorded which). CDR3 coding DNA: TGTGCCAGCACACCCGAGGTGGGCAATTCACCCCTCCACTTT. This gives the protein CASTPEVGNSPLHF.